Following are 24 T cell receptor beta chains from one sample sequenced in a study of control samples from healthy donors and cancer patients. Assay: immunoSEQ multiplex PCR; the TCRdb copy retains only in-frame clones and omits some. The table lists 70,000 to 85,000 clones, 91% of them singletons. The sequencing sample was made of blood. The receptors derive from a man aged 45-65 years in good health.

The gene calls are TRBV18 and TRBJ1-5; D is unresolved. The CDR3 extends over 15 amino acids. V was pared by 5 bases and J by 2 bases, with 13 bases between. Germline CDR1 reads KGHSH; CDR2 reads LQKENI. CDR3 in amino acids: CASSVGDGGNQPQHF. The CDR3, as DNA: TGTGCCAGCTCAGTCGGGGATGGGGGCAATCAGCCCCAGCATTTT.

The genes are TRBV19 and TRBJ2-2; no firm D call. V lost 5 bases to trimming and J lost 3 bases, with 7 bases between them. From germline, CDR1 is LNHDA and CDR2 SQIVND (reference sequence). The CDR3 spans 13 residues. CDR3: CASSELHTGELFF. As DNA, the CDR3 is TGTGCCAGTAGTGAACTCCACACCGGGGAGCTGTTTTTT. Complete variable domain (other parts from reference TRBV19 and TRBJ2-2): DGGITQSPKYLFRKEGQNVTLSCEQNLNHDAMYWYRQDPGQGLRLIYYSQIVNDFQKGDIAEGYSVSREKKESFPLTVTSAQKNPTAFYLCASSELHTGELFFGEGSRLTVL.

The chain is built from TRBV6-4 and TRBJ2-1; D call uncertain. The CDR3 contains 11 residues. V lost 0 bases, J lost 9 bases, and 3 bases lay in between. CDR1 is MRHNA and CDR2 is SNTAGT in the germline V gene. In DNA, the CDR3 is TGTGCCAGCAGTGACTCGGGTGAGCAGTTCTTC. It is translated as CASSDSGEQFF.

This clone showed up just once. The chain links TRBV29-1 to TRBJ1-4; TRBD1 might be the D (6 bases). The CDR3 is 15 amino acids. Germline assignment: CDR1 SQVTM and CDR2 ANQGSEA. V lost 7 bases and J lost 2, with 17 bases in between. The CDR3 loop is CSAVTGRGTNEKLFF. CDR3 sequence (DNA): TGCAGCGCCGTCACAGGGCGGGGGACTAATGAAAAACTGTTTTTT.

This rearrangement joins TRBV5-6 to TRBJ1-1; D might be TRBD1 (6 bases). CDR3 length equals 15 residues. Germline V lookup: CDR1 SGHDT, CDR2 YYEEEE. V dropped 2 bases and J dropped 1 base, with 12 bases sitting between them. Here the CDR3 DNA reads TGTGCCAGCAGCTTTTCGGGAGGGGGGAACACTGAAGCTTTCTTT. This codes for CASSFSGGGNTEAFF. Complete variable domain (other parts from reference TRBV5-6 and TRBJ1-1): DAGVTQSPTHLIKTRGQQVTLRCSPKSGHDTVSWYQQALGQGPQFIFQYYEEEERQRGNFPDRFSGHQFPNYSSELNVNALLLGDSALYLCASSFSGGGNTEAFFGQGTRLTVV.

This sequence joins TRBV3-1 (or the pseudogene TRBV3-2) and TRBJ2-4; TRBD2 might be the D (6 bases). V lost 0 bases, J lost 1 base, and 10 bases lay in between. Germline loops: CDR1 LGHDT, CDR2 YNNKEL (reference sequence). The CDR3 has 16 residues. CDR3 nucleotide sequence: TGTGCCAGCAGCCAAGAGCCGGGGAGGGCCAAAAACATTCAGTACTTC. Its translation: CASSQEPGRAKNIQYF.

The rearrangement uses TRBV24-1 and TRBJ2-2; 8 bases line up with TRBD1. After removal of 6 bases from V and 6 bases from J, the junction contained 8 bases not matched to a gene. The germline CDR1 and CDR2 sequences are KGHDR and SFDVKD. CDR3 size: 15 residues. Written as DNA, the CDR3 is TGTGCCACCAGTTGGACAGGGATGAATGCCGGGGAGCTGTTTTTT. Translated, it gives CATSWTGMNAGELFF.

The chain joins TRBV6-5 to TRBJ2-7; D gene unclear. V shed 4 bases and J shed 1 base, with 8 bases lying between them. CDR3 length: 13 residues. Germline CDR1 is MNHEY and CDR2 is SVGAGI. Here the CDR3 DNA reads TGTGCCAGCAGTTCGTTACCGTCCTACGAGCAGTACTTC. It encodes CASSSLPSYEQYF.

The chain uses TRBV12-3 or TRBV12-4 and TRBJ1-5, with D possibly being TRBD1 (5 bases). V lost 3 bases and J 7 bases, leaving 10 bases between the germline ends. This CDR3 contains 13 residues. The CDR3 sequence: CASSFGAKQPQHF. DNA for the CDR3: TGTGCCAGCAGTTTTGGGGCCAAACAGCCCCAGCATTTT.

The table lists this clone with a count of one. V is TRBV5-4 and J is TRBJ2-1; D possibly corresponds to TRBD2 (6 bases). V lost 1 base to trimming and J lost 8 bases, with 10 bases between them. The germline gives CDR1 SGHNT, CDR2 YYREEE (reference sequence). The CDR3 runs to 13 residues. Here the CDR3 DNA reads TGTGCCAGCAGCTTGTCTCCGGGGGATGAGCAGTTCTTC. This gives the protein CASSLSPGDEQFF.

The V call is TRBV5-1, the J call TRBJ1-4; 8 nucleotides line up with TRBD1. This CDR3 is built from 14 residues. J gave up 8 bases and V 0 bases, and 3 bases lay outside the gene matches. Germline V gene lookup returns CDR1 SGHRS and CDR2 YFSETQ. DNA for the CDR3: TGCGCCAGCAGCTTGGGACAGGGGAAAGAAAAACTGTTTTTT. Protein: CASSLGQGKEKLFF. Using reference TRBV5-1 and TRBJ1-4 for the parts outside the CDR3, the full variable domain is KAGVTQTPRYLIKTRGQQVTLSCSPISGHRSVSWYQQTPGQGLQFLFEYFSETQRNKGNFPGRFSGRQFSNSRSEMNVSTLELGDSALYLCASSLGQGKEKLFFGSGTQLSVL.

V and J are TRBV7-6 and TRBJ1-3; no clear D. Per the germline V gene, CDR1 is SGHVS and CDR2 is FNYEAQ. Trimming removed 5 bases at V and 3 bases at J, with 11 bases between. The CDR3 covers 14 residues. The CDR3 DNA is TGTGCCAGCAGCATACAAGGCAGTGGAAACACCATATATTTT. It is translated as CASSIQGSGNTIYF. The full variable domain, completed using reference TRBV7-6 and TRBJ1-3, is GAGVSQSPRYKVTKRGQDVALRCDPISGHVSLYWYRQALGQGPEFLTYFNYEAQQDKSGLPNDRFSAERPEGSISTLTIQRTEQRDSAMYRCASSIQGSGNTIYFGEGSWLTVV.

This chain connects TRBV6-5 to TRBJ1-3; unclear D gene. The CDR3 is made up of 13 amino acids. Germline V gene lookup returns CDR1 MNHEY and CDR2 SVGAGI. V gave up 4 bases and J gave up 4 bases, with 8 bases separating them. The CDR3 loop is CASSWRQGNTIYF. The CDR3 DNA reads TGTGCCAGCAGTTGGCGCCAGGGAAACACCATATATTTT.

The chain links TRBV19 to TRBJ1-4, with D perhaps matching TRBD1 (6 bases). Germline V gives CDR1 LNHDA, CDR2 SQIVND (reference sequence). This CDR3 contains 18 residues. The V end was cut by 3 bases, the J end by 0 bases, with 17 bases between. CDR3 sequence: CASSIMVQGYPTNEKLFF. CDR3 nucleotide sequence: TGTGCCAGTAGTATTATGGTGCAGGGGTATCCAACTAATGAAAAACTGTTTTTT.

This chain links TRBV5-1 with TRBJ1-1; 8 bases match TRBD1. Germline V CDR1 and CDR2: SGHRS, YFSETQ. V was clipped by 3 bases and J by 4 bases; unmatched bases: 2. The CDR3 sequence is 13 residues long. The CDR3 DNA is TGCGCCAGCAGCTCTACAGGGGGCACTGAAGCTTTCTTT. Its protein product is CASSSTGGTEAFF.

This clone was counted a few times. V gene TRBV5-6 combines with J gene TRBJ1-5, with D unclear. The CDR3 covers 14 residues. V gave up 1 base and J gave up 1 base, with 6 bases separating them. Germline assignment: CDR1 SGHDT and CDR2 YYEEEE. CDR3 sequence: CASSLTLSNQPQHF. The CDR3 DNA follows: TGTGCCAGCAGCTTGACACTGAGCAATCAGCCCCAGCATTTT.

In its sample, this clone was seen a few times. This rearrangement joins TRBV5-4 to TRBJ2-6, with 7 bases that match TRBD1. J gave up 2 bases and V 6 bases, and 8 bases lay outside the gene matches. This CDR3 contains 16 residues. Germline V lookup: CDR1 SGHNT, CDR2 YYREEE (reference sequence). The CDR3 here is CASNPTGRAGANVLTF. CDR3 bases: TGTGCCAGCAACCCGACAGGGCGGGCTGGGGCCAACGTCCTGACTTTC.

The rearrangement joins TRBV3-1 (or the pseudogene TRBV3-2) to TRBJ1-1; 7 bases fit TRBD1. Germline CDR1 and CDR2: LGHDT and YNNKEL (reference sequence). This CDR3 region has 14 residues. The trim removed 5 bases at V and 0 bases at J, leaving 3 bases unmatched. The CDR3 coding sequence is TGTGCCAGCAGCGTTACAGGGGTGAACACTGAAGCTTTCTTT. It encodes CASSVTGVNTEAFF.

The V and J genes are TRBV10-3 and TRBJ2-3; 8 bases are a match to TRBD2. Germline loops: CDR1 ENHRY, CDR2 SYGVKD. The CDR3 has 16 amino acids. The trim removed 3 bases at V and 0 bases at J, leaving 5 bases unmatched. The CDR3 region has the DNA TGTGCCATCAGTGACAGATTAGCGGGGAGCACAGATACGCAGTATTTT. Amino acid sequence: CAISDRLAGSTDTQYF.

V gene TRBV19 combines with J gene TRBJ1-4, with a possible D match to TRBD1 (5 bases). Germline V gene data show CDR1 as LNHDA and CDR2 as SQIVND (reference sequence). CDR3 size: 14 residues. V shed 5 bases and J shed 8 bases, with 15 bases lying between them. The CDR3 sequence: CASSSTGRQEKLFF. DNA of the CDR3: TGTGCCAGTAGTTCGACGGGTCGACAGGAAAAACTGTTTTTT.

J is TRBJ2-1 and V is TRBV2, with D possibly TRBD2 on 7 matching bases. V gave up 6 bases and J gave up 5 bases, with 20 bases separating them. CDR1 and CDR2 (germline): SNHLY, FYNNEI. The length of the CDR3 is 16 residues. In nucleotides, the CDR3 is TGTGCCAGCAGCTTCACAAGGGGGGGGAGAAACAATGAGCAGTTCTTC. It yields the protein CASSFTRGGRNNEQFF.

This clone was recorded once. For the CDR3, the DNA is TGTGCCAGCTCTCTGACTCGGGGCAAAGAGACCCAGTACTTC. Translation: CASSLTRGKETQYF. This chain connects TRBV7-9 to TRBJ2-5; perhaps D is TRBD1 or TRBD2 (5 bases each). The germline V and J ends were trimmed by 8 bases and 3 bases, with 16 bases remaining between them. CDR1 is SEHNR and CDR2 is FQNEAQ in the germline V gene (reference sequence). The CDR3 runs to 14 residues.

A note on this clone: Other DNA sequences from this sample encode an identical CDR3 as well. This chain uses TRBV7-2 with TRBJ2-3, with D unclear. There are 11 residues in the CDR3. Looked up from germline, CDR1 is SGHTA and CDR2 is FQGNSA. V was pared by 0 bases and J by 5 bases, with 0 bases between. The CDR3 sequence is CASSLADTQYF. CDR3 DNA sequence: TGTGCCAGCAGCTTAGCAGATACGCAGTATTTT.

This clone appeared once. The gene calls are TRBV19 and TRBJ2-1, with a possible D match to TRBD2 (6 bases). This CDR3 region has 13 residues. The V end lost 3 bases, the J end lost 9 bases, and 12 bases lay between the germline ends. Germline CDR1 is LNHDA and CDR2 is SQIVND (reference sequence). In DNA, the CDR3 is TGTGCCAGTAGTATTGGGGGGAGGACTGAGCAGTTCTTC. Translation: CASSIGGRTEQFF.